This T cell receptor beta chain was retrieved from a study of neurological immune-mediated disorders (dated by TCRdb to between 2018 and 2021). Looking at the study overall: The study compared peripheral blood TCR-beta repertoires of HTLV-I-associated myelopathy (HAM/TSP) patients, multiple sclerosis patients and healthy controls using UMI-based sequencing. Longitudinal samples, technical triplicates and paired sorted CD4+ and CD8+ T-cell subsets, alongside PBMC samples, were included among the approximately 99 TCR-beta libraries. The cohort was made up of 68 subjects, consisting of roughly 14 HAM/TSP patients, around 35 multiple sclerosis patients and around 20 healthy controls.

The CDR3 covers 15 residues, taking in both the cysteine and the phenylalanine. Just CDR3 DNA is preserved here, 45 bases in frame from base 1. As encoded in the germline V gene, CDR1 is SGDLS while CDR2 is YYNGEE. V is trimmed back by 3 bases and J by 9 bases, and the junction contains 9 bases that no gene match accounts for. At least ten counts were recorded for this clonotype. The specificity of this receptor is unknown. No per-base quality is available; no much larger clone lies one base away. Beyond this particular receptor, the publication reports: The highest TCR clonal expansion was observed in HAM/TSP patients, whereas the lowest was observed in MS patients, even when compared with healthy controls. Expanded clones from different subjects shared no identical CDR3 amino acid sequences, which suggests that TCR-beta repertoires were private in all groups.

For the unsorted PBMC libraries, 2 million PBMCs were stored in RNAlater at -80 degrees C until RNA extraction and were used to generate the libraries. Peripheral blood was subjected to Ficoll-Hypaque density gradient centrifugation to isolate PBMCs, which were then cryopreserved in liquid nitrogen. cDNA was synthesized by template-switch 5'RACE using a primer with a 10-nucleotide random unique molecular identifier that tagged each TCR transcript. Over 170 million TCR-beta sequences, covering 15-18 subjects, were produced in each sequencing run. The RNeasy kit was used to extract total RNA. TCR-beta VDJ regions were amplified with primers for the TCR constant region and the 5'RACE anchor, using the KAPA Real-time Library Amplification kit. A first PCR added sample indexes and Illumina adaptors, after which a second PCR increased the library yield. After Ampure bead purification, the roughly 650 bp TCR product was size-selected on a 2% E-gel SizeSelection system. Library quality was checked on a Bioanalyzer, concentration was measured with Qubit, and libraries were quantified with the Kapa Library Quantification kit before pooling. Libraries were sequenced paired-end 2 x 150 bp on an Illumina HiSeq 2500. To increase sequence diversity, about 23-30% phiX was spiked into each library pool. The original pipeline was this. The UMI-based MiGEC pipeline processed quality-filtered reads and removed over 80% of raw TCR sequences during error correction. VDJ genes were aligned to IMGT germline references, and clonotypes were defined by unique CDR3 amino acid sequence plus V-J genes. Clonal expansion, Shannon diversity and CDR3 relatedness were evaluated with VDJtools (CalcPairwiseDistances, ClusterSamples), while phylogenetic trees were built in CLCbio workbench. A clone was classed as expanded if it had 8 or more unique UMIs, a cutoff based on coefficient-of-variation modelling across technical triplicates. TCRdb handled the public reads itself, with Q25 trimming in fastp and clone calling in MiXCR, and kept productive beta chains. CDR3 protein duplicates are merged, each entry listing the most common genes and DNA. These V and J calls rely on TCRdb rather than the paper's analysis. This sample gives over 15,000 distinct CDR3 sequences in total; about 30% of them show up just once. The top ten clonotypes cover 30% to 40% of the sample.

This clonotype was obtained from a man aged 45-65 years with HTLV-1-associated myelopathy (HAM/TSP). The rearrangement combines TRBV9 with TRBJ1-4, and TRBD1 matches 9 of the central bases. The sample was PBMCs. The DNA sequence reads TGTGCCAGCAGCGAGCGGATCGGACAGGGGAAAAAACTGTTTTTT. The encoded protein is CASSERIGQGKKLFF.